The sequence of this TCR beta chain was determined in a study of cytomegalovirus exposure and HLA in healthy donors. Use of 60 Vbeta and 13 Jbeta primers characterized the PCR. Per the authors' pipeline: There were around 80 million unique TCR beta chains by a later count, and around 10 million of them were shared. Using immunoSEQ multiplex PCR, the repertoire was profiled, and TCRdb retains in-frame clones only, with some absent. Clone size and V and J calls were adopted from that table, with D and trimming inferred from the DNA. The sample holds a few hundred thousand clones, 75% to 85% seen once. This cohort consisted of healthy bone marrow donors. General study results and limits: Some TCR beta chains (approximately 180 of them) were listed as cytomegalovirus-associated.

The trim removed 8 bases at V and 5 bases at J, leaving 8 bases unmatched. Germline V gene data show CDR1 as WSHSY and CDR2 as SAAADI. The CDR3 loop spans 14 amino acids. Comments on this clone: What it recognizes is unknown.

The receptor comes from a girl aged 5-17 years in good health and CMV-seronegative. The chain uses TRBV10-2 and TRBJ2-5; 10 bases align to TRBD2. Sequenced material: PBMCs. The CDR3 nucleotides are TGCGCCAGCCATATAGCGGGAGGTGGGGAGACCCAGTACTTC. Encoded protein: CASHIAGGGETQYF.